This T cell receptor (beta chain) was documented in a study of blood T cell repertoires in COVID-19. Looking at the study overall: The analysed material was cDNA or gDNA that came from T cells, B-cell-depleted T cells, or PBMCs.

Source study methods: Researchers report that nucleated cell counts were estimated from reference gene primer amplification. TCRdb keeps only in-frame clones here, not all; method: immunoSEQ multiplex PCR. The DNA was the basis for D and trimming; V, J and clone size are from that table. This table has fewer than 600,000 clones, roughly nine tenths appearing once. A Seattle source enrolled patients during active infection and followed them longitudinally. Per germline, CDR1 LGHDT and CDR2 YNNKEL (reference sequence). The V end lost 1 base, the J end lost 9 bases, and 10 bases lay between the germline ends. The CDR3 is made up of 13 amino acids.

Sequenced input: peripheral blood. The TCR sequence derives from a young man with COVID-19, enrolled during active disease. The chain joins TRBV3-1 (or the pseudogene TRBV3-2) to TRBJ2-4, with D possibly matching TRBD2 (5 bases). CDR3 protein: CASSQASGSIQYF. DNA for the CDR3: TGTGCCAGCAGCCAAGCTTCGGGATCCATTCAGTACTTC.